These 29 T cell receptor beta chains came from one sample sequenced in a study of CD8+CD57+ T cells in acquired aplastic anemia. It was patients with CD8+CD57+ cell expansion by flow cytometry who were chosen for sequencing. Genomic DNA templated the TCR beta VDJ and CDR3 profiling. In TCRdb, the reads were re-called with MiXCR into one record per CDR3 protein. The data contain 400,000 to 600,000 distinct CDR3 sequences, over 25% of them singletons. Sequenced material: sorted CD4+, CD8+, or CD8+CD57+ T cells (not recorded which) from PBMCs. All receptors come from a human donor with aplastic anemia.

This clonotype was counted only a few times. This chain uses TRBV6-4 with TRBJ2-2; possible D gene TRBD2, 6 bases. Germline V CDR1 and CDR2: MRHNA, SNTAGT. The CDR3 consists of 14 residues. V lost 5 bases, J lost 7 bases, and 14 bases lay in between. The DNA of the CDR3 is TGTGCCAGCAGTCTCTCTAGGGAGGACGGGGAGCTGTTTTTT. This translates into CASSLSREDGELFF.

The chain carries TRBV19 and TRBJ2-4, with D possibly matching TRBD1 (6 bases). The CDR3 spans 15 residues. With 5 bases removed from V and 1 base from J, the gap between germline ends came to 12 bases. The germline CDR1 and CDR2 sequences are LNHDA and SQIVND (reference sequence). CDR3 nucleotides: TGTGCCAGTAGTGCACAGGGATCGGCCAAAAACATTCAGTACTTC. Protein product: CASSAQGSAKNIQYF.

J is TRBJ1-6 and V is TRBV7-6, with D maybe TRBD1 (5 bases). Germline CDR1 SGHVS, CDR2 FNYEAQ. CDR3 length: 12 amino acids. V dropped 4 bases and J dropped 10 bases, with 8 bases sitting between them. CDR3 protein: CASSWGGSPLHF. In DNA, the CDR3 is TGTGCCAGCAGCTGGGGGGGATCACCCCTCCACTTT.

This clonotype was seen only a few times. This chain links TRBV6-1 with TRBJ1-2; D is perhaps TRBD1 (5 bases). CDR3 length equals 14 residues. The germline V gene has CDR1 MNHNS and CDR2 SASEGT. Trimming cost V 0 bases and J 7 bases, with 12 bases left between them. DNA for the CDR3: TGTGCCAGCAGTGAAGCATGGAGCCAGGGTGGCTACACCTTC. Its translation: CASSEAWSQGGYTF.

Regarding this clonotype: A clone one base away is much larger, so this may be a read error. The chain joins TRBV2 to TRBJ1-4, with D possibly matching TRBD1 (5 bases). The CDR3 is made up of 15 amino acids. Germline CDR1 SNHLY, CDR2 FYNNEI. The chain's CDR3 is CASSDTTGANGKLFF. The CDR3 DNA reads as TGTGCCAGCAGCGATACAACAGGCGCTAATGGAAAACTGTTTTTT.

V usage is TRBV24-1 and J usage is TRBJ2-2; D is unresolved. CDR3 length: 13 amino acids. The V gene's germline CDR1 is KGHDR and CDR2 SFDVKD. With 3 bases removed from V and 3 bases from J, the gap between germline ends came to 4 bases. The CDR3 DNA reads as TGTGCCACCAGTGATGATTACACCGGGGAGCTGTTTTTT. Its translation: CATSDDYTGELFF.

The CDR3 region is CTSGLAKGYEQYF. The CDR3 coding sequence is TGTACAAGTGGACTAGCGAAGGGCTACGAGCAGTACTTC. The chain uses TRBV27 and TRBJ2-7; 9 nucleotides align to TRBD2. CDR1 and CDR2 from the germline V gene are MNHEY and SMNVEV (reference sequence). CDR3 length: 13 amino acids.

CDR3 DNA sequence: TGTGCCAGCAGTCCGGGACAGGGATCCGCTGGAGGCTACACCTTC. This codes for CASSPGQGSAGGYTF. The V gene is TRBV12-3 or TRBV12-4, the J gene TRBJ1-2; 9 bases fit TRBD1. The J segment lost 8 bases and the V segment lost 5 bases, leaving 12 bases of the junction unmatched. The CDR3 is 15 residues long.

This clonotype was seen ten or more times. The gene calls are TRBV2 and TRBJ2-3; 7 nucleotides align to TRBD1. V shed 3 bases, J shed 14 bases, and the junction held 8 bases outside the gene matches. Germline V gene lookup returns CDR1 SNHLY and CDR2 FYNNEI. The CDR3 contains 12 residues. The CDR3 DNA is TGTGCCAGCAGTGAGAACAGGGGCCCCTCGTATTTT. It specifies CASSENRGPSYF.

The chain carries TRBV7-3 and TRBJ2-1, with 9 bases aligning to TRBD2. Germline CDR1 is SGHTA and CDR2 is FQGTGA. J was trimmed by 8 bases and V by 1 base; bases with no gene match: 6. The CDR3 totals 15 residues. The CDR3: CASSLSGGASDEQFF. The CDR3 DNA sequence: TGTGCCAGCAGCTTAAGCGGGGGGGCCTCCGATGAGCAGTTCTTC.

In its sample, this clonotype was seen many times. The chain couples TRBV19 to TRBJ1-2; 7 nucleotides align to TRBD1. Germline CDR1 and CDR2: LNHDA and SQIVND (reference sequence). The CDR3 totals 14 residues. Unmatched junction bases numbered 5, after V lost 6 bases and J lost 1 base. This CDR3 reads CASSPGTVNYGYTF. The CDR3 bases are TGTGCCAGTAGCCCGGGGACAGTTAACTATGGCTACACCTTC.

Notes on this clonotype: A much larger clonotype is one base distant, so this may be a read error. The V gene is TRBV10-2, the J gene TRBJ1-1, with 8 bases aligning to TRBD1. The CDR3 has 11 residues. Germline CDR1 is WSHSY and CDR2 is SAAADI. The CDR3 region is CDIRTGPEAFF. For the CDR3, the DNA is TGTGACATCCGGACAGGGCCTGAAGCTTTCTTT.

The V gene is TRBV12-3 or TRBV12-4, the J gene TRBJ1-1; D might be TRBD1 (5 bases). This CDR3 has 14 residues. V lost 0 bases to trimming and J lost 4 bases, with 9 bases between them. The CDR3 DNA is TGTGCCAGCAGTTTAGCCCAGGGAGGCACTGAAGCTTTCTTT. It yields the protein CASSLAQGGTEAFF.

This clonotype was observed a handful of times. The V gene is TRBV6-5, the J gene TRBJ1-5, with 7 bases matching TRBD1. The CDR3 loop spans 15 amino acids. CDR1 is MNHEY, CDR2 SVGAGI, per germline. After removal of 1 base from V and 2 bases from J, the junction contained 2 bases not matched to a gene. Here the CDR3 DNA reads TGTGCCAGCAGTTACTACAGGGGTGGCAATCAGCCCCAGCATTTT. Amino acids: CASSYYRGGNQPQHF.

With regard to this clonotype: At one of its ends the junction is not consistent with the germline gene, which may arise from a read error. This chain uses TRBV24-1 with TRBJ2-7; no clear D. Per the germline V gene, CDR1 is KGHDR and CDR2 is SFDVKD. The length of the CDR3 is 12 residues. The CDR3 DNA reads as TGTGCCAGCAGTTCACTCCCCTACGAGCAGTACTTC. This sequence encodes CASSSLPYEQYF.

This clonotype was seen ten or more times. This chain connects TRBV12-3 or TRBV12-4 to TRBJ2-7; no firm D call. V lost 8 bases and J 2 bases, leaving 10 bases between the germline ends. CDR3 length: 12 amino acids. In DNA form, the CDR3 reads TGTGCCAGCGCATGGGCGGCCTACGAGCAGTACTTC. Encoded protein: CASAWAAYEQYF.

There are many counts of this clonotype. This chain connects TRBV20-1 to TRBJ2-1; 12 bases are a match to TRBD2. V shed 7 bases, J shed 7 bases, and the junction held 2 bases outside the gene matches. The V gene's germline CDR1 is DFQATT and CDR2 SNEGSKA (reference sequence). The CDR3 spans 12 residues. The CDR3 DNA sequence: TGCAGTGTTCTAGCGGGAGGGAATGAGCAGTTCTTC. As protein: CSVLAGGNEQFF.

The rearrangement links TRBV2 to TRBJ2-3, with TRBD2 matching over 13 bases. The length of the CDR3 is 16 residues. Germline V CDR1 and CDR2: SNHLY, FYNNEI. V lost 6 bases to trimming and J lost 5 bases; unmatched junction nucleotides: 8. In nucleotides, the CDR3 is TGTGCCAGCAGCCCTACTAGCGGGGGGGCCAAAGATACGCAGTATTTT. Its protein is CASSPTSGGAKDTQYF.

This clonotype came up many times. V and J are TRBV7-2 and TRBJ1-1, with no clear D. This CDR3 is built from 12 residues. Germline V gene data show CDR1 as SGHTA and CDR2 as FQGNSA. Trimming took 6 bases from V and 1 from J, leaving 6 bases between them. The CDR3 protein is CASRRQNTEAFF. The CDR3 region has the DNA TGTGCCAGCAGGAGGCAGAACACTGAAGCTTTCTTT.

Many counts were recorded for this clonotype. The chain has TRBV19 and TRBJ1-6; the match to TRBD1 covers 8 bases. This CDR3 has 15 amino acids. Looked up from germline, CDR1 is LNHDA and CDR2 is SQIVND (reference sequence). Trimming took 6 bases from V and 8 from J; bases not matched to a gene: 9. CDR3 protein: CASSRDRPLDSPLHF. In DNA, the CDR3 is TGTGCCAGTAGCCGGGACAGGCCCCTAGATTCACCCCTCCACTTT. The whole variable domain, remainder taken from reference TRBV19 and TRBJ1-6, is DGGITQSPKYLFRKEGQNVTLSCEQNLNHDAMYWYRQDPGQGLRLIYYSQIVNDFQKGDIAEGYSVSREKKESFPLTVTSAQKNPTAFYLCASSRDRPLDSPLHFGNGTRLTVT.

This clonotype was seen repeatedly, ten times or more. Here the CDR3 reads CASSLAGVYEQYF. CDR3 coding DNA: TGTGCCAGCAGCTTAGCGGGGGTCTACGAGCAGTACTTC. V and J are TRBV7-9 and TRBJ2-7; D is perhaps TRBD1 or TRBD2 (5 bases each). Per germline, CDR1 SEHNR and CDR2 FQNEAQ (reference sequence). The CDR3 totals 13 residues. V was clipped by 0 bases and J by 3 bases, with 6 bases between them.

The V call is TRBV2, the J call TRBJ1-5; a possible D gene is TRBD1 (5 bases). V was shortened by 8 bases and J by 3 bases, with 11 bases between the two germline ends. CDR3 length: 13 amino acids. CDR1 and CDR2 (germline): SNHLY, FYNNEI. The CDR3, as DNA: TGTGCCAGCGGGGCAGGGATCAATCAGCCCCAGCATTTT. This codes for CASGAGINQPQHF.

This clonotype occurred a few times. V is TRBV4-1 and J is TRBJ1-1; TRBD1 matches 9 bases. V lost 5 bases and J lost 0; bases outside the gene matches: 7. Germline V gives CDR1 MGHRA, CDR2 YSYEKL. The CDR3 covers 16 residues. The CDR3 bases are TGCGCCAGCAGCTGGGATCGGACAGGGGTGAACACTGAAGCTTTCTTT. Translation: CASSWDRTGVNTEAFF.

Ten or more counts support this clonotype. The chain has TRBV7-2 and TRBJ2-1, with 7 nucleotides matching TRBD2. This CDR3 comprises 12 residues. Germline V gene sequence: CDR1 SGHTA, CDR2 FQGNSA. V lost 5 bases and J lost 12; bases outside the gene matches: 7. The CDR3 sequence is CASSDSGWGQFF. In DNA form, the CDR3 reads TGTGCCAGCAGCGATAGCGGGTGGGGGCAGTTCTTC.

To note about this clonotype: The junction and the germline gene differ at one end; a read error may be behind it. The V call is TRBV24-1, the J call TRBJ1-2; 7 positions match TRBD1. This CDR3 region has 15 residues. Germline V gene sequence: CDR1 KGHDR, CDR2 SFDVKD. CDR3: CAISDFTQGGWGYTF. The CDR3 DNA is TGTGCCATCAGTGATTTTACGCAGGGGGGATGGGGCTACACCTTC.

This clonotype was detected many times. CDR3 nucleotides: TGTGCCAGCAGCAACCGTCGGGACAGTAGCACAAATTCACCCCTCCACTTT. Encoded protein: CASSNRRDSSTNSPLHF. The chain uses TRBV7-9 and TRBJ1-6, with 7 positions matching TRBD1. The CDR3 runs 17 residues. Germline CDR1 reads SEHNR; CDR2 reads FQNEAQ (reference sequence). J was trimmed by 7 bases and V by 5 bases; bases with no gene match: 14.

This clonotype was detected only a few times. The gene calls are TRBV19 and TRBJ1-2; D is perhaps TRBD1 (6 bases). The germline gives CDR1 LNHDA, CDR2 SQIVND (reference sequence). This CDR3 comprises 16 residues. Trimming took 0 bases from V and 9 from J, leaving 20 bases between them. CDR3 coding DNA: TGTGCCAGTAGTATAGATGGGGGCAGCGTGGGGGACAGCTACACCTTC. This encodes CASSIDGGSVGDSYTF.

The chain uses TRBV4-3 and TRBJ2-7, with D hard to call. The V gene lost 0 bases and the J gene lost 3 bases, with 6 bases spanning the gap. This CDR3 comprises 13 residues. Germline assignment: CDR1 LGHNA and CDR2 YSLEER. The chain's CDR3 is CASSQDPFYEQYF. The CDR3 nucleotides read TGCGCCAGCAGCCAAGATCCTTTCTACGAGCAGTACTTC.

Comment on this clonotype: The junction does not match germline at one end; this may be a read error. The rearrangement joins TRBV12-3 or TRBV12-4 to TRBJ1-2; no firm D call. The CDR3 sequence is 13 residues long. Written as DNA, the CDR3 is TGTGCCAGCAGTTTACCCCAGCATTATGGCTACGCCTTC. Amino acid sequence: CASSLPQHYGYAF.